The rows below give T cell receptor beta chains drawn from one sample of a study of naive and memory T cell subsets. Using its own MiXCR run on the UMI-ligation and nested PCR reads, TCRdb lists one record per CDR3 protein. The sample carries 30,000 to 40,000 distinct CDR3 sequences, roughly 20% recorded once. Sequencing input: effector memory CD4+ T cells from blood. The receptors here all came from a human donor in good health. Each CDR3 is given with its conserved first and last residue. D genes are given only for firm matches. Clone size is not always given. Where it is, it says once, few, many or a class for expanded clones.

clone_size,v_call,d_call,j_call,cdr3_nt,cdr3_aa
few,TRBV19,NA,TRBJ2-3,TGTGCCAGTAGTAGACCCCCCACAGATACGCAGTATTTT,CASSRPPTDTQYF
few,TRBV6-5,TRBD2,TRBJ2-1,TGTGCCAGCAGTTATAATCCTAGCGGGCCGATCTCCTACAATGAGCAGTTCTTC,CASSYNPSGPISYNEQFF
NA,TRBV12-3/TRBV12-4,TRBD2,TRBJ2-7,TGTGCCAGCAGGATTGGGACTAGCGGGACGGGCGAGCAGTACTTC,CASRIGTSGTGEQYF
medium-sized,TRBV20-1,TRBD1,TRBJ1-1,TGCAGTGCTAGAGATGAGTTAGGGGGCGCCGGCTGGTTAGCTTTCTTT,CSARDELGGAGWLAFF
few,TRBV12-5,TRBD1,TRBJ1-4,TGTGCTAGTGGTTTGGTAATTTGGGACAGGGAAGAAAAACTGTTTTTT,CASGLVIWDREEKLFF
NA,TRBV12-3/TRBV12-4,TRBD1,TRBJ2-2,TGTGCCAGCAGGCCAACTCCGGGACAGGGGGACACCGGGGAGCTGTTTTTT,CASRPTPGQGDTGELFF
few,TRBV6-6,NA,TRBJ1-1,TGTGCCAGCAGTTACTCCGACAGGAACACTGAAGCTTTCTTT,CASSYSDRNTEAFF
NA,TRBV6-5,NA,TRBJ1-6,TGTGCCAGCAGTTACAGGGGCAGGTCACCCCTCCACTTT,CASSYRGRSPLHF
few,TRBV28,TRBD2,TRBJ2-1,TGTGCCAGCACTCTCACGGGGCTAGCGGGAGGGCGGGAGCAGTTCTTC,CASTLTGLAGGREQFF
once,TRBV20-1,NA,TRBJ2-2,TGCAGTGCTAGGGGGCGGGGGAACACCGGGGAGCTGTTTTTT,CSARGRGNTGELFF
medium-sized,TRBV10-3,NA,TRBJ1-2,TGTGCCATCAGTGAGTCGGGGGTACTTGGTGACTATGGCTACACCTTC,CAISESGVLGDYGYTF
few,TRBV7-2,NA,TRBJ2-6,TGTGCCAGCAGCCGAGGCCTCAGGGGCTCTGGGGCCAACGTCCTGACTTTC,CASSRGLRGSGANVLTF